The source of this TCR beta chain is a study of T-cell memory formation after mild COVID-19. Overall study context: There were largely donor-specific TCR clusters. Whole-study findings and limits: Among clones contracting day 15 to 85, CD4/CD8 was balanced, whereas later expanders leaned CD4+. Pre-infection memory already had some responding clones, implying cross-reactive memory joined.

As for this clonotype: Its antigen is unidentified.

The CDR3 spans 14 residues. Germline V gene sequence: CDR1 MGHDK, CDR2 SYGVNS. V lost 4 bases, J lost 2 bases, and 10 bases lay in between. TCRdb reprocessed the 5' RACE reads with MiXCR, giving one entry per CDR3 protein. The sample lists 200,000 to 300,000 distinct CDR3 sequences, around a tenth occurring once. The sequencing input was PBMCs or a T cell subset sorted from them (not recorded which). The gene calls are TRBV25-1 and TRBJ2-3; the D gene could be TRBD1 or TRBD2 (5 bases each). This TCR derives from a man aged 18 to 30 who had mild COVID-19 (a few samples of this study predate the infection). Cell type and time point are not known. The CDR3: CASSVGTNTDTQYF. CDR3 DNA: TGTGCCAGCAGTGTTGGGACGAACACAGATACGCAGTATTTT.